The present T cell receptor beta chain was sequenced within a study of response to subunit inactivated influenza vaccine. The study's findings and limits: Authors suggested that a seasonal influenza vaccination recruits few new T cells each time.

The CDR3 length is 11 residues. V lost 6 bases and J lost 10, with 12 bases in between. MiXCR, run by TCRdb on the RT-PCR reads, gives a single entry per CDR3 protein. In the table there are hundreds of thousands of distinct CDR3 sequences, less than 20% of which are singletons. As for this clonotype: Its cognate antigen is unknown.

This TCR derives from a man over 45 who received an inactivated influenza vaccine. The J gene is TRBJ1-1, the V gene TRBV12-3 or TRBV12-4, with D possibly TRBD1 on 5 matching bases. The starting material was PBMCs from blood, obtained 5 days after vaccination. The CDR3 sequence is CASSTGTRAFF. CDR3 sequence (DNA): TGTGCCAGCAGCACCGGGACTAGAGCTTTCTTT.